These 14 T cell receptor beta chains were all obtained from the same sample, sequenced in a study of blood T cell repertoires in COVID-19. The repertoire was sequenced with immunoSEQ multiplex PCR; TCRdb's copy has only in-frame clones and lacks some. The sample has 200,000 to 250,000 clones, approximately 90% seen once. Sequenced: peripheral blood. Receptors originate from a man aged 80 or over with acute or convalescent COVID-19.

The rearrangement uses TRBV7-2 and TRBJ2-1, with 11 bases matching TRBD2. The germline V gene encodes CDR1 SGHTA and CDR2 FQGNSA. This CDR3 is 19 amino acids long. Trimming removed 4 bases from V and 3 bases from J; junction bases left unmatched: 14. In nucleotides, the CDR3 is TGTGCCAGCAGCTCCTTGATAAAACTAGCGGGGGATGTCTACAATGAGCAGTTCTTC. Its translation: CASSSLIKLAGDVYNEQFF.

The table lists this clone with a count of one. The J gene is TRBJ1-3, the V gene TRBV19; 8 bases map to TRBD1. V lost 7 bases to trimming and J lost 0 bases; unmatched junction nucleotides: 14. CDR1 is LNHDA and CDR2 is SQIVND in the germline V gene (reference sequence). The CDR3 consists of 18 residues. Here the CDR3 DNA reads TGTGCCAGTAAAAGGAAAGCAGGGGACAGGTCCTCTGGAAACACCATATATTTT. Its protein product is CASKRKAGDRSSGNTIYF.

V is TRBV5-5 and J is TRBJ2-1; 9 bases are shared with TRBD2. CDR1 is SGHKS, CDR2 YYEKEE, per germline (reference sequence). The junction had 3 bases not matched to a gene; V was cut back by 0 bases and J by 5 bases. This CDR3 spans 15 amino acids. The CDR3: CASSLELAGHNEQFF. CDR3 in DNA: TGTGCCAGCAGCTTGGAACTAGCGGGCCACAATGAGCAGTTCTTC. The whole variable domain, filled in from reference TRBV5-5 and TRBJ2-1, reads DAGVTQSPTHLIKTRGQQVTLRCSPISGHKSVSWYQQVLGQGPQFIFQYYEKEERGRGNFPDRFSARQFPNYSSELNVNALLLGDSALYLCASSLELAGHNEQFFGPGTRLTVL.

J is TRBJ1-1 and V is TRBV30; 8 bases fit TRBD1. J gave up 1 base and V 4 bases, and 2 bases lay outside the gene matches. CDR1 and CDR2 (germline): GTSNPN, SVGIG (reference sequence). The CDR3 has 13 amino acids. CDR3: CAWIGQGNTEAFF. The CDR3 coding sequence is TGTGCCTGGATTGGACAGGGGAACACTGAAGCTTTCTTT.

The chain employs TRBV16 and TRBJ1-2, with D unclear. From germline, CDR1 is KGHSY and CDR2 FQNENV. Between the trimmed V and J ends, which lost 4 bases and 0 bases, there was a span of 3 bases. The CDR3 loop spans 12 amino acids. CDR3 in DNA: TGTGCCAGCAGCCCCTCTAACTATGGCTACACCTTC. It yields the protein CASSPSNYGYTF.

This sequence joins TRBV28 and TRBJ1-2; 8 nucleotides agree with TRBD1. The junction had 15 bases not matched to a gene; V was cut back by 8 bases and J by 4 bases. This CDR3 contains 16 residues. Germline values: CDR1 MDHEN, CDR2 SYDVKM. This chain's CDR3 is CASQTPTGGLGYGYTF. In DNA, the CDR3 is TGTGCCAGCCAAACCCCCACAGGGGGGCTTGGCTATGGCTACACCTTC.

The J gene is TRBJ2-1, the V gene TRBV7-2; D might be TRBD2 (6 bases). V shed 0 bases and J shed 7 bases, with 13 bases lying between them. This CDR3 region has 15 residues. Looked up from germline, CDR1 is SGHTA and CDR2 is FQGNSA. This CDR3 is CASSLAVAAGNEQFF. In nucleotides, the CDR3 is TGTGCCAGCAGCTTAGCGGTAGCGGCTGGAAATGAGCAGTTCTTC.

The table lists this clone with a few counts. The chain joins TRBV18 to TRBJ1-1; tentative D call: TRBD1 (5 bases). The CDR3 is 13 residues long. Germline V gives CDR1 KGHSH, CDR2 LQKENI. Trimming removed 0 bases from V and 8 bases from J, with 10 bases in between. In DNA, the CDR3 is TGTGCCAGCTCACCACCGGGAGGGGCAGAAGCTTTCTTT. Protein product: CASSPPGGAEAFF.

The rearrangement uses TRBV6-5 and TRBJ2-5; perhaps TRBD2 as D (5 bases). V gave up 8 bases and J gave up 3 bases, with 19 bases separating them. This CDR3 region has 15 residues. Germline CDR1 is MNHEY and CDR2 is SVGAGI. Here the CDR3 reads CASGTGGTGKETQYF. DNA for the CDR3: TGTGCCAGCGGAACCGGAGGAACCGGGAAAGAGACCCAGTACTTC.

A note on this clone: Within the sample, other DNA sequences also encode this same CDR3. V usage is TRBV4-2 and J usage is TRBJ1-6, with D perhaps TRBD1 (6 bases). V lost 4 bases, J lost 10 bases, and 17 bases lay in between. The CDR3 runs to 15 residues. Germline V lookup: CDR1 LGHNA, CDR2 YNFKEQ. The CDR3 bases are TGTGCCAGCAGCCGACCAGGGGTAGCTGACTCACCCCTCCACTTT. It translates to CASSRPGVADSPLHF.

CDR3 sequence reads: CASSLVLAGDEQYV. The CDR3, as DNA: TGTGCCAGCAGCTTAGTCCTAGCGGGAGATGAGCAGTACGTC. V usage is TRBV11-2 and J usage is TRBJ2-7; 10 nucleotides align to TRBD2. The CDR3 has 14 residues. Germline V lookup: CDR1 SGHAT, CDR2 FQNNGV. The V segment lost 1 base and the J segment 7 bases; nucleotides outside the gene matches: 4.

This rearrangement joins TRBV4-1 to TRBJ1-1; tentative D call: TRBD1 (6 bases). The CDR3 loop spans 16 amino acids. Trimming cost V 1 base and J 5 bases, with 17 bases left between them. CDR1 is MGHRA and CDR2 is YSYEKL in the germline V gene. CDR3 protein: CASSQALRGGSTEAFF. The DNA for the CDR3 is TGCGCCAGCAGCCAAGCCCTTAGGGGGGGAAGTACTGAAGCTTTCTTT.

The rearrangement uses TRBV5-1 and TRBJ2-1; 9 positions agree with TRBD1. The CDR3 sequence is 14 residues long. Losses at the gene ends were 4 bases for V and 7 bases for J; bases not matched to a gene: 6. The V gene's germline CDR1 is SGHRS and CDR2 YFSETQ. CDR3 in DNA: TGCGCCAGCAGCATCGGACAGGGGTGGAATGAGCAGTTCTTC. This codes for CASSIGQGWNEQFF.

The chain carries TRBV25-1 and TRBJ1-5; 9 nucleotides align to TRBD1. This CDR3 has 13 residues. The ends lost 7 bases at V and 4 bases at J; junction bases unmatched: 2. Germline V gene lookup returns CDR1 MGHDK and CDR2 SYGVNS. The CDR3 region is CASKGQGNQPQHF. The DNA of the CDR3 is TGTGCCAGCAAGGGACAGGGAAATCAGCCCCAGCATTTT.